This T cell receptor beta chain was identified during a study of OX40 agonist ivuxolimab in advanced cancers. Study details: In this trial design, patients received ivuxolimab intravenously at 0.01 to 10 mg/kg every 2 weeks.

Overall study findings and caveats: In general, CD8+ T cells held more expanded clones than CD4+ did, on average.

This CDR3 has 13 amino acids. V lost 4 bases, J lost 6 bases, and 10 bases lay in between. CDR1 and CDR2 from the germline V gene are SNHLY and FYNNEI. In the case of this clone: Its antigen is undetermined.

Collection of blood occurred at baseline, at cycle 4 day 1, and at cycle 7 day 1. TCRdb's copy holds only in-frame clones and misses some; the assay was immunoSEQ multiplex PCR. The table shows about 46,000 clones, with roughly 90% occurring only once. The chain couples TRBV2 to TRBJ2-1; a weak D match, TRBD2 (6 bases). Sequencing used CD4+ or CD8+ T cells sorted from blood, obtained in a trial of the OX40 agonist ivuxolimab. The clonotype comes from an adult with an advanced solid tumor such as melanoma, head and neck, liver or kidney cancer. CDR3 protein: CASSGGLSNEQFF. The CDR3 nucleotides read TGTGCCAGCAGTGGAGGACTATCCAATGAGCAGTTCTTC.